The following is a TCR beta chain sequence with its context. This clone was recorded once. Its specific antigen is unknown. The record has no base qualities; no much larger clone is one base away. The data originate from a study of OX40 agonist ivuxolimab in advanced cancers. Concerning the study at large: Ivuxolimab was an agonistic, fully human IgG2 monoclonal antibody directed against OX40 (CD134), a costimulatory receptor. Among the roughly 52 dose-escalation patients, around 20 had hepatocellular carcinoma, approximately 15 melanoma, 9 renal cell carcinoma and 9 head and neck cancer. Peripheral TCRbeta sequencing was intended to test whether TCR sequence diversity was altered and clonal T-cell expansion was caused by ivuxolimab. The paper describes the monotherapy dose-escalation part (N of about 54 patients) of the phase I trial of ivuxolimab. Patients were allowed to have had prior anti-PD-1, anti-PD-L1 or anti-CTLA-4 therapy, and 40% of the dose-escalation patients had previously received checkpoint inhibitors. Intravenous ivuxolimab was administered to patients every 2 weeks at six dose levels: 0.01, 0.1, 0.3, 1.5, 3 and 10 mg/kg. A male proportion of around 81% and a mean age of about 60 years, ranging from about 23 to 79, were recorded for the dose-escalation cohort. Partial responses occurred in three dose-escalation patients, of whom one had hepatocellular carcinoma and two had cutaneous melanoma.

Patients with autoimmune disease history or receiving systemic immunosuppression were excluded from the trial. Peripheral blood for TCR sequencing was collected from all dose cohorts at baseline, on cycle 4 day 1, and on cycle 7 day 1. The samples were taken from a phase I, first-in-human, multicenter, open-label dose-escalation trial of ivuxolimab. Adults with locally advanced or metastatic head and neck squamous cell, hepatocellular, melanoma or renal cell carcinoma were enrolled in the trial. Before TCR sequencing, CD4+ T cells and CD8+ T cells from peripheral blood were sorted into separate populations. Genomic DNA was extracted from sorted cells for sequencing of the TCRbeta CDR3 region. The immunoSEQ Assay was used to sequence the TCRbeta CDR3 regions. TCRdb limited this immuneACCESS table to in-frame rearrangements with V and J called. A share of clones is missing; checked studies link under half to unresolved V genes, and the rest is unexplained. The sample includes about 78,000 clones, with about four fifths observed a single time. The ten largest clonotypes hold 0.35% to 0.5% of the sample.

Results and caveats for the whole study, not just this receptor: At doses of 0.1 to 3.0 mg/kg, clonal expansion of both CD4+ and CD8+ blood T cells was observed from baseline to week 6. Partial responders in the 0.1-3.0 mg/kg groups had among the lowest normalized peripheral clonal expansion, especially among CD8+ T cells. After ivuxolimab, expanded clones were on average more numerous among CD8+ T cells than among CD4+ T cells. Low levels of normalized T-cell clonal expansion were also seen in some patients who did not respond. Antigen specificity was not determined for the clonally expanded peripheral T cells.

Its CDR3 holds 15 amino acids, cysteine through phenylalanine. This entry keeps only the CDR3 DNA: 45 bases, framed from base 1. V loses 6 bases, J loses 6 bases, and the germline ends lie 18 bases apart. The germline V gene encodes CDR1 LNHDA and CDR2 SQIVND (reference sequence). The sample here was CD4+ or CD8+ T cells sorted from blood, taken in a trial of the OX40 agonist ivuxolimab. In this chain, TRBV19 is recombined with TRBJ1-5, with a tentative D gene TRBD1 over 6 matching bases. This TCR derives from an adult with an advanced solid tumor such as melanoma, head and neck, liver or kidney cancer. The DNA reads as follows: TGTGCCAGTAGAAAGGACAGCCTGAATCCTCAGCCCCAGCATTTT. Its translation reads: CASRKDSLNPQPQHF.